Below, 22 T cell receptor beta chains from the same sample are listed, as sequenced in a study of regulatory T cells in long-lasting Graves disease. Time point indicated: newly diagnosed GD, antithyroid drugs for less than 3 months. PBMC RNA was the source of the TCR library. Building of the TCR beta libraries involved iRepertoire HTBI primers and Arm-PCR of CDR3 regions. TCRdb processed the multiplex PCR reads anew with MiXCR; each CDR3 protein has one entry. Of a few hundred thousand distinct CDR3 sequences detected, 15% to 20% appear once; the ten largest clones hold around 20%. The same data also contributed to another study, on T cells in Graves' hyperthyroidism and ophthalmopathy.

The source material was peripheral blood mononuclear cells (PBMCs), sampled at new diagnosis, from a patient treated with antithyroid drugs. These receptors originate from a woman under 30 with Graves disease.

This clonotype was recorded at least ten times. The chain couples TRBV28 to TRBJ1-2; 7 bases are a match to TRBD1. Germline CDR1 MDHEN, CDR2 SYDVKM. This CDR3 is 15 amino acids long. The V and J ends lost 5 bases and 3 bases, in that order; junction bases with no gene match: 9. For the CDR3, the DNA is TGTGCCAGCAGTAGGGGACAGACCCCGTACTATGGCTACACCTTC. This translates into CASSRGQTPYYGYTF.

In DNA, the CDR3 is TGTGCCAGCAGCCCGGGACAGGGGACAACTAATGAAAAACTGTTTTTT. It is translated as CASSPGQGTTNEKLFF. The V gene is TRBV7-9, the J gene TRBJ1-4, with TRBD1 identical over 10 bases. The CDR3 is made up of 16 amino acids. J gave up 0 bases and V 5 bases, and 3 bases lay outside the gene matches. Germline V gene lookup returns CDR1 SEHNR and CDR2 FQNEAQ (reference sequence).

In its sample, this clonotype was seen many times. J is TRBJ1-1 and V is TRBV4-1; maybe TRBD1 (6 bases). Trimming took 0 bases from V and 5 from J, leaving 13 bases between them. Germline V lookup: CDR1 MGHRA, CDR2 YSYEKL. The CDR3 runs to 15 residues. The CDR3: CASSQEPARGTEAFF. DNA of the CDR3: TGCGCCAGCAGCCAAGAACCGGCGAGGGGGACTGAAGCTTTCTTT.

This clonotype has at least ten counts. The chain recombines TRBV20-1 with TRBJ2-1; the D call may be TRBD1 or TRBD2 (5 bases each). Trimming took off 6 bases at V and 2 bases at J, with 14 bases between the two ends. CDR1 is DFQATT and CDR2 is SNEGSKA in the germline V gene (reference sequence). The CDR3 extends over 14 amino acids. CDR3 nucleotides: TGCAGTGCCAAGAGGGGCGCTCCCTACAATGAGCAGTTCTTC. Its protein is CSAKRGAPYNEQFF.

Here the CDR3 reads CASSSAETYEQYF. For the CDR3, the DNA is TGTGCCAGTAGTAGCGCGGAGACCTACGAGCAGTACTTC. V gene TRBV19 combines with J gene TRBJ2-7; D gene ambiguous. Germline V gene data show CDR1 as LNHDA and CDR2 as SQIVND (reference sequence). The V end lost 4 bases, the J end lost 2 bases, and 9 bases lay between the germline ends. This CDR3 is built from 13 residues.

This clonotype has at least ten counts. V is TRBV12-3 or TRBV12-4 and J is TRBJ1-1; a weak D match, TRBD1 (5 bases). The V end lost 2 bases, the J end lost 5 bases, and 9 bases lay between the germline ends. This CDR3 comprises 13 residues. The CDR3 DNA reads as TGTGCCAGCAGTTTAAAGGAGGGGACTGAAGCTTTCTTT. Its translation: CASSLKEGTEAFF.

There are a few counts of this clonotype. CDR3 protein: CASSVDRSPPSEQFF. CDR3 sequence (DNA): TGTGCCAGCAGTGTCGATAGGAGTCCCCCCTCTGAGCAGTTCTTC. This chain joins TRBV2 and TRBJ2-1; D not resolved. Between the trimmed V and J ends, which lost 4 bases and 9 bases, there was a span of 19 bases. CDR3 length equals 15 residues. Germline V gene lookup returns CDR1 SNHLY and CDR2 FYNNEI.

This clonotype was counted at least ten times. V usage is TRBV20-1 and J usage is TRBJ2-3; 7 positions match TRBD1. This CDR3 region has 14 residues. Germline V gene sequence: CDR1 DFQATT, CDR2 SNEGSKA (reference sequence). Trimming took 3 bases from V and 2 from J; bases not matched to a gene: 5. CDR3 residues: CSASYTGATDTQYF. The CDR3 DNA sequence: TGCAGTGCTAGTTACACAGGGGCCACAGATACGCAGTATTTT.

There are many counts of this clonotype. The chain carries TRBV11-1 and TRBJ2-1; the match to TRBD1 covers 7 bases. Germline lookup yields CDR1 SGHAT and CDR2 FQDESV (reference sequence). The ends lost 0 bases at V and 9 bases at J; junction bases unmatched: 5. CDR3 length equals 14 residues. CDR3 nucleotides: TGTGCCAGCAGCTTAGCAGGGGGCGTGGGTGAGCAGTTCTTC. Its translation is CASSLAGGVGEQFF. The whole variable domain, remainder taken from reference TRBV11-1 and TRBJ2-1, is EAEVAQSPRYKITEKSQAVAFWCDPISGHATLYWYRQILGQGPELLVQFQDESVVDDSQLPKDRFSAERLKGVDSTLKIQPAELGDSAMYLCASSLAGGVGEQFFGPGTRLTVL.

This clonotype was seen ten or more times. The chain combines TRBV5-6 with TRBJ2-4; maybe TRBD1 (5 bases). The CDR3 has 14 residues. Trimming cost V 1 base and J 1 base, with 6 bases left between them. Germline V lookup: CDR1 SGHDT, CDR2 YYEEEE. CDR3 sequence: CASSLKGAKNIQYF. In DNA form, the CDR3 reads TGTGCCAGCAGCTTGAAGGGGGCCAAAAACATTCAGTACTTC. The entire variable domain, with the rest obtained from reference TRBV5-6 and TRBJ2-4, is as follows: DAGVTQSPTHLIKTRGQQVTLRCSPKSGHDTVSWYQQALGQGPQFIFQYYEEEERQRGNFPDRFSGHQFPNYSSELNVNALLLGDSALYLCASSLKGAKNIQYFGAGTRLSVL.

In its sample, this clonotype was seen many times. CDR3 bases: TGTGCCAGCAGTTTGGACCCCCAGGGGTGGGATACGCAGTATTTT. Translating gives CASSLDPQGWDTQYF. The rearrangement joins TRBV12-3 or TRBV12-4 to TRBJ2-3, with D possibly matching TRBD1 (6 bases). The ends were cut back, 3 bases at V and 6 bases at J, with 16 bases in the middle. The CDR3 spans 15 residues.

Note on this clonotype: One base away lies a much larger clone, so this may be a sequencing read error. The CDR3 coding sequence is TGTGCCAGCAGTTGGGCGTACACTGAATCTTTCTTT. This encodes CASSWAYTESFF. The V call is TRBV28, the J call TRBJ1-1; the D is unclear. CDR1 and CDR2 from the germline V gene are MDHEN and SYDVKM. The CDR3 runs 12 residues.

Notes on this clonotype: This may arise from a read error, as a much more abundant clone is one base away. The CDR3 loop reads CASTSPSGTEALF. The CDR3 coding sequence is TGTGCCAGCACCTCTCCCTCGGGCACTGAAGCTCTCTTT. V is TRBV5-6 and J is TRBJ1-1; D remains ambiguous. Germline V gives CDR1 SGHDT, CDR2 YYEEEE. This CDR3 contains 13 residues.

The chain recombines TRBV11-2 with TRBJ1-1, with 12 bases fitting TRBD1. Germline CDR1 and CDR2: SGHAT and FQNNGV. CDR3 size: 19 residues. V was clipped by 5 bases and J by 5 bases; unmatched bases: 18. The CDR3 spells CASSPIRSGTGGPGTEAFF. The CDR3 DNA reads TGTGCCAGCAGCCCGATCAGATCCGGGACAGGGGGCCCAGGGACTGAAGCTTTCTTT.

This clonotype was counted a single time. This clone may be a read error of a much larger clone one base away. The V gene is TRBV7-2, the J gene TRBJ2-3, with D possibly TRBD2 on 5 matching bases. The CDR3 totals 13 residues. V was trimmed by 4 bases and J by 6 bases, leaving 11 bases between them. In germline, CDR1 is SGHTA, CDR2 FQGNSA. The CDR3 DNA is TGTACCAGCAGCTCGGGGAAACTGGATACGCAGTATTTT. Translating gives CTSSSGKLDTQYF. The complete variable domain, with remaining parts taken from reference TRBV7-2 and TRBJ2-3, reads GAGVSQSPSNKVTEKGKDVELRCDPISGHTALYWYRQSLGQGLEFLIYFQGNSAPDKSGLPSDRFSAERTGGSVSTLTIQRTQQEDSAVYLCTSSSGKLDTQYFGPGTRLTVL.

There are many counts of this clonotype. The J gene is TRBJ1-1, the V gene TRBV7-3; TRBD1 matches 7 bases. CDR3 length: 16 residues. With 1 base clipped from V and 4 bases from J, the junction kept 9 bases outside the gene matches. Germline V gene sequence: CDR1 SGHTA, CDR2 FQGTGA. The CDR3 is CASSLNIRAGGTEAFF. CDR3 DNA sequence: TGTGCCAGCAGCTTAAATATCAGGGCAGGGGGCACTGAAGCTTTCTTT. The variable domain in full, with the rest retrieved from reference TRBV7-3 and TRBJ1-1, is GAGVSQTPSNKVTEKGKYVELRCDPISGHTALYWYRQSLGQGPEFLIYFQGTGAADDSGLPNDRFFAVRPEGSVSTLKIQRTERGDSAVYLCASSLNIRAGGTEAFFGQGTRLTVV.

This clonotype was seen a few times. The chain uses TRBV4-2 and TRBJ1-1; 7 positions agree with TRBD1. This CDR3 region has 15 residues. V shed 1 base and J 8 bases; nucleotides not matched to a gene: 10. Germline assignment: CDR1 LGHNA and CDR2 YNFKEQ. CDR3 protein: CASSQGYRGSGEAFF. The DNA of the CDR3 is TGTGCCAGCAGCCAAGGTTACAGGGGATCTGGAGAAGCTTTCTTT.

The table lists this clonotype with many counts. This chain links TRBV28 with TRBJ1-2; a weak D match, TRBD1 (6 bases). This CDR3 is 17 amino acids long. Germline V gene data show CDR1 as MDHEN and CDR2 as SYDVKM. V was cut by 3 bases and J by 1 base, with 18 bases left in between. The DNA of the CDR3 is TGTGCCAGCAGTTTGCCTACAGGGTGGCCTTTTAACTATGGCTACACCTTC. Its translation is CASSLPTGWPFNYGYTF.

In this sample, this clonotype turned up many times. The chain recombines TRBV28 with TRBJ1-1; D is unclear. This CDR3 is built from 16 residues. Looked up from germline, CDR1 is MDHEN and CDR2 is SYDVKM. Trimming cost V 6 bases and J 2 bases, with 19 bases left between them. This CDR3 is CASRFDLFVFNTEAFF. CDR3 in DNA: TGTGCCAGCAGATTCGACCTGTTTGTCTTTAACACTGAAGCTTTCTTT.

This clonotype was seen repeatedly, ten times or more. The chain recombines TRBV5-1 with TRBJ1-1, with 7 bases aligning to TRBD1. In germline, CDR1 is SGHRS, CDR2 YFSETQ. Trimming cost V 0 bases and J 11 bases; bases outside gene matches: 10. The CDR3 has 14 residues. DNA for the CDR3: TGCGCCAGCAGCTTGGCCGTAGGGGGCCTGAGTGCTTTCTTT. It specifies CASSLAVGGLSAFF.

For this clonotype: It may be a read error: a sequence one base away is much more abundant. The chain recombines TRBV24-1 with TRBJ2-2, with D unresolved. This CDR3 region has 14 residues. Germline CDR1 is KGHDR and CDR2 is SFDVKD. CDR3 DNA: TGTGTCACCCGTGAGCAGTCGAACACCGGGGAGCTGTTTTTT. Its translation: CVTREQSNTGELFF.

CDR3 sequence reads: CASTASPGVDYGYTF. In DNA, the CDR3 is TGTGCCAGCACCGCCTCCCCAGGGGTGGACTATGGCTACACCTTC. The V call is TRBV28, the J call TRBJ1-2, with D tentatively TRBD1 (6 bases). Per the germline V gene, CDR1 is MDHEN and CDR2 is SYDVKM. Deletions cut 7 bases from V and 3 bases from J, with 18 bases between. This CDR3 region has 15 residues.